This T cell receptor beta chain stems from a study of cytomegalovirus exposure and HLA in healthy donors. Study findings and constraints: After further analysis at a later stage, 16,951 TCR beta sequences were associated with HLA alleles at 0.05 false discovery rate.

13 Jbeta primers and 60 Vbeta primers were used for the PCR. In the authors' methods: The authors later counted 65 million to 90 million unique TCR beta chains, 9 million to 12 million of them shared. Libraries were prepared by immunoSEQ multiplex PCR; TCRdb keeps only in-frame clonotypes and omits some of them. V and J calls and clone size are as listed in that table; D and trimming were resolved from the DNA. The sample holds roughly 200,000 clones; roughly four fifths are singletons and the top ten take about 1.5%. The CDR3 is 15 amino acids. Germline lookup yields CDR1 SGHTA and CDR2 FQGNSA. V lost 1 base, J lost 12 bases, and 19 bases lay in between. Concerning this clone: Its target is not known.

These donors counted as nominally healthy when sampled, but unrecorded immune exposures were likely. The V and J genes are TRBV7-2 and TRBJ2-1; weak D call: TRBD2 (5 bases). This sequence originates from a woman aged 18-29 years in good health and CMV-seronegative. The sequenced sample was PBMCs. CDR3 coding DNA: TGTGCCAGCAGCTTAGAGGCGGGTCAGCCTAGAGGGCAGTTCTTC. Protein: CASSLEAGQPRGQFF.